The TCR beta chain described here comes from a study of blood T cell repertoires in COVID-19. Trimming removed 2 bases from V and 6 bases from J, with 12 bases in between. Germline CDR1 SQVTM, CDR2 ANQGSEA. The CDR3 sequence is 13 residues long. Sequencing was performed with immunoSEQ multiplex PCR; in TCRdb, only in-frame clones are kept and a portion is missing. The data contain 190,000 or so clones, 75% to 90% of them singletons. Across 20 to 25 US areas, participants ranged in age from 18 to 89 years. Participant-given clinical history determined each cohort assignment. The TCR comes from a woman aged 25 to 39 who had been exposed to COVID-19. The source material was PBMCs or T cells enriched from blood (not recorded which). The rearrangement uses TRBV29-1 and TRBJ2-3, with D perhaps matching TRBD1 (7 bases). The CDR3 sequence: CSVEQGGGDTQYF. The CDR3 nucleotides are TGCAGCGTTGAACAGGGGGGTGGTGATACGCAGTATTTT.